These 27 T cell receptor beta chains came from one sample sequenced in a study of blood T cells in healthy people across ages. The authors ran a second PCR of about 6 to 11 cycles using a sample-barcoded 5' primer and a J-beta primer mix. TCRdb re-called the 5' RACE reads with MiXCR, one entry per CDR3 protein. The table includes 920,000 or so distinct CDR3 sequences, 35% to 50% detected once. The source material was blood. The receptors were gathered from a woman aged 55-70 years in good health.

The table lists this clonotype with a few counts. The rearrangement joins TRBV11-1 to TRBJ2-1; 7 bases fit TRBD2. CDR3 length: 15 residues. Germline CDR1 SGHAT, CDR2 FQDESV (reference sequence). The ends lost 5 bases at V and 7 bases at J; junction bases unmatched: 11. DNA for the CDR3: TGTGCCAGCAGCATGCTAAGCGGGACGGGGAATGAGCAGTTCTTC. It encodes CASSMLSGTGNEQFF.

Comments on this clonotype: The junction differs from germline at one of its ends, possibly a read error. This rearrangement joins TRBV20-1 to TRBJ1-5; unclear D gene. This CDR3 region has 14 residues. Per the germline V gene, CDR1 is DFQATT and CDR2 is SNEGSKA (reference sequence). CDR3 sequence reads: CSTRGESSNQPQHF. CDR3 DNA sequence: TGCAGTACTAGAGGTGAGAGTAGCAATCAGCCCCAGCATTTT.

This clonotype was counted a few times. This rearrangement joins TRBV29-1 to TRBJ1-2; 10 bases map to TRBD1. V shed 3 bases and J 5 bases; nucleotides not matched to a gene: 6. CDR1 is SQVTM, CDR2 ANQGSEA, per germline. The CDR3 has 14 amino acids. The CDR3 loop reads CSVDKTGGVYGYTF. The CDR3 DNA follows: TGCAGCGTTGATAAGACAGGGGGCGTTTATGGCTACACCTTC.

In this sample, this clonotype turned up a few times. The V gene is TRBV5-1, the J gene TRBJ2-5; the D call may be TRBD1 or TRBD2 (5 bases each). V shed 6 bases and J shed 3 bases, with 18 bases lying between them. Germline V gives CDR1 SGHRS, CDR2 YFSETQ. There are 15 residues in the CDR3. CDR3 residues: CASKGDAGQKETQYF. CDR3 nucleotides: TGCGCCAGCAAAGGGGACGCAGGGCAGAAAGAGACCCAGTACTTC.

This sequence joins TRBV24-1 and TRBJ2-1; TRBD2 matches 10 bases. Losses at the gene ends were 5 bases for V and 2 bases for J; bases not matched to a gene: 5. The length of the CDR3 is 16 residues. CDR1 is KGHDR, CDR2 SFDVKD, per germline. CDR3 region: CATSARLAGAYNEQFF. Written as DNA, the CDR3 is TGTGCCACCAGTGCGCGCCTAGCGGGGGCCTACAATGAGCAGTTCTTC.

This clonotype was found a few times. The chain couples TRBV6-1 to TRBJ2-7, with D uncertain. Trimming left V 4 bases short and J 4 bases short, with 11 bases between. CDR1 and CDR2 from the germline V gene are MNHNS and SASEGT. The CDR3 extends over 13 amino acids. In nucleotides, the CDR3 is TGTGCCAGCAGTGGTCAGTGGTATTACGAGCAGTACTTC. Translating gives CASSGQWYYEQYF.

This clonotype was counted a few times. The chain carries TRBV4-1 and TRBJ2-7; D is uncertain. This CDR3 contains 15 residues. Germline V gives CDR1 MGHRA, CDR2 YSYEKL. With 4 bases removed from V and 2 bases from J, the gap between germline ends came to 15 bases. The chain's CDR3 is CASSPYNDNTYEQYF. For the CDR3, the DNA is TGCGCCAGCAGCCCTTATAACGACAACACCTACGAGCAGTACTTC.

This clonotype was detected once. The gene calls are TRBV7-2 and TRBJ2-5; D remains ambiguous. Near its end, the DNA agrees better with TRBJ2-7, so the J call may be wrong. The germline V gene has CDR1 SGHTA and CDR2 FQGNSA. The CDR3 consists of 12 residues. DNA for the CDR3: TGTGCCAGCAGCCGGGTGGGTAGCGAGCAGTACTTC. This codes for CASSRVGSEQYF.

This clonotype has only a few counts. The chain carries TRBV27 and TRBJ2-1; possible D gene TRBD1, 5 bases. V was clipped by 5 bases and J by 5 bases, with 16 bases between them. This CDR3 comprises 15 residues. Germline CDR1 MNHEY, CDR2 SMNVEV (reference sequence). CDR3 residues: CASSPSGASHNEQFF. Here the CDR3 DNA reads TGTGCCAGCAGTCCTAGTGGGGCAAGCCACAATGAGCAGTTCTTC.

V and J are TRBV7-6 and TRBJ2-5; TRBD2 aligns across 7 bases. This CDR3 contains 18 residues. CDR1 SGHVS and CDR2 FNYEAQ come from the germline V gene. The V segment lost 6 bases and the J segment 0 bases; nucleotides outside the gene matches: 16. The CDR3 region has the DNA TGTGCCAGCAGTCCGAAGGTTAGCCTAGCGGCCTACCAAGAGACCCAGTACTTC. It codes for CASSPKVSLAAYQETQYF.

The V call is TRBV3-1, the J call TRBJ2-7; 8 positions agree with TRBD2. The CDR3 is made up of 18 amino acids. Germline V gene data show CDR1 as LGHDT and CDR2 as YNNKEL (reference sequence). V gave up 4 bases and J gave up 2 bases; unmatched junction bases: 16. CDR3 sequence: CASSPGVAGPEVAYEQYF. CDR3 sequence (DNA): TGTGCCAGCAGCCCCGGGGTAGCGGGACCTGAGGTGGCCTACGAGCAGTACTTC.

V and J are TRBV28 and TRBJ2-7, with 7 bases lining up with TRBD1. The germline V gene encodes CDR1 MDHEN and CDR2 SYDVKM. V was pared by 6 bases and J by 3 bases, with 8 bases of the junction left unmatched. The length of the CDR3 is 14 residues. CDR3 sequence (DNA): TGTGCCAGCAGCACCACAGGGGAGAGCTACGAGCAGTACTTC. The encoded protein is CASSTTGESYEQYF.

CDR3 loop: CASSVAGGEDTQYF. CDR3 bases: TGTGCCAGCAGCGTAGCGGGCGGGGAGGATACGCAGTATTTT. This chain links TRBV9 with TRBJ2-3; tentatively, D is TRBD2 (6 bases). The V end was cut by 0 bases, the J end by 6 bases, with 11 bases between. This CDR3 is built from 14 residues. CDR1 and CDR2 from the germline V gene are SGDLS and YYNGEE.

The chain uses TRBV4-1 and TRBJ2-7; TRBD1 might be the D (6 bases). V dropped 2 bases and J dropped 4 bases, with 12 bases sitting between them. In germline, CDR1 is MGHRA, CDR2 YSYEKL. CDR3 length: 14 residues. The CDR3 DNA reads TGCGCCAGCAGCCAAACCGGGACACGTTACGAGCAGTACTTC. It is translated as CASSQTGTRYEQYF.

In regard to this clonotype: A much larger clone lies one base from this, so it may be a read error. Written as DNA, the CDR3 is TGTACCAGCAGCCAAGACCATGTAGCGGGAGGCCTCTATAATGAGCAGTTCTTC. It yields the protein CTSSQDHVAGGLYNEQFF. The chain carries TRBV4-2 and TRBJ2-1, with TRBD2 matching over 10 bases. CDR3 length: 18 amino acids. CDR1 and CDR2 (germline): LGHNA, YNFKEQ.

In the case of this clonotype: A read error may account for a junction end that differs from germline. This chain connects TRBV20-1 to TRBJ2-3, with D perhaps TRBD2 (5 bases). The germline V gene has CDR1 DFQATT and CDR2 SNEGSKA (reference sequence). The CDR3 consists of 14 residues. CDR3 DNA: TGCGGTGCTAGCTCCTTTGGGGTCACAGATACGCAGTATTTT. Its translation is CGASSFGVTDTQYF.

The V call is TRBV2, the J call TRBJ2-7; 16 positions match TRBD2. Germline CDR1 reads SNHLY; CDR2 reads FYNNEI. This CDR3 comprises 19 residues. J was trimmed by 5 bases and V by 6 bases; bases with no gene match: 16. The CDR3 DNA is TGTGCCAGCAGCCCTCCCGGGACTAGCGGGAGGGGGTTCGTCCACGAGCAGTACTTC. Protein product: CASSPPGTSGRGFVHEQYF. Variable domain in full (rest from reference TRBV2 and TRBJ2-7): EPEVTQTPSHQVTQMGQEVILRCVPISNHLYFYWYRQILGQKVEFLVSFYNNEISEKSEIFDDQFSVERPDGSNFTLKIRSTKLEDSAMYFCASSPPGTSGRGFVHEQYFGPGTRLTVT.

This clonotype was seen more than once but under ten times. In nucleotides, the CDR3 is TGCAGCGTTGAGTCAGCCGAACCGGGACTAAAGGCCGAGACCCAGTACTTC. Encoded protein: CSVESAEPGLKAETQYF. This chain links TRBV29-1 with TRBJ2-5; 7 nucleotides line up with TRBD2. The CDR3 has 17 amino acids. Trimming at V came to 3 bases and at J to 5 bases, leaving 18 bases not matched to a gene. The germline CDR1 and CDR2 sequences are SQVTM and ANQGSEA. Drawing the rest from reference TRBV29-1 and TRBJ2-5, the complete variable domain is SAVISQKPSRDICQRGTSLTIQCQVDSQVTMMFWYRQQPGQSLTLIATANQGSEATYESGFVIDKFPISRPNLTFSTLTVSNMSPEDSSIYLCSVESAEPGLKAETQYFGPGTRLLVL.

This clonotype was counted a single time. The chain combines TRBV12-3 or TRBV12-4 with TRBJ1-3; D gene uncertain. The CDR3 runs to 15 residues. The germline V and J ends were trimmed by 5 bases and 2 bases, with 13 bases remaining between them. Here the CDR3 reads CASSPLRAAGNTIYF. The CDR3 nucleotides read TGTGCCAGCAGTCCCCTTCGGGCAGCTGGAAACACCATATATTTT.

This clonotype was detected a few times. The J gene is TRBJ2-5, the V gene TRBV9; D is perhaps TRBD1 (6 bases). Trimming shortened V by 1 base and J by 5 bases, and 18 bases separated the two germline ends. Germline CDR1 is SGDLS and CDR2 is YYNGEE. The CDR3 extends over 16 amino acids. The CDR3 DNA reads TGTGCCAGCAGCGTATGGGCGAAGGACAGTCCTGAGACCCAGTACTTC. Residues: CASSVWAKDSPETQYF.

This clonotype was observed many times. This rearrangement joins TRBV7-2 to TRBJ2-3; D is possibly TRBD1 or TRBD2 (5 bases each). Germline lookup yields CDR1 SGHTA and CDR2 FQGNSA. V was pared by 2 bases and J by 2 bases, with 11 bases between. The CDR3 totals 15 residues. The CDR3 DNA follows: TGTGCCAGCAGCTTAAGCTGGGACCCCACAGATACGCAGTATTTT. Translating it yields CASSLSWDPTDTQYF.

The gene calls are TRBV9 and TRBJ2-7; 7 nucleotides match TRBD2. This CDR3 has 14 residues. The V and J ends lost 0 bases and 5 bases, in that order; junction bases with no gene match: 5. Germline V gene data show CDR1 as SGDLS and CDR2 as YYNGEE. CDR3 bases: TGTGCCAGCAGCGTAGAAATAGCGGGCAACGAGCAGTACTTC. It codes for CASSVEIAGNEQYF.

The chain couples TRBV7-8 to TRBJ2-1; 9 bases match TRBD2. CDR3 size: 16 residues. The J segment lost 8 bases and the V segment lost 5 bases, leaving 13 bases of the junction unmatched. Germline CDR1 reads SGHVS; CDR2 reads FQNEAQ. The CDR3 sequence: CASSPLGREGADEQFF. The CDR3 DNA sequence: TGTGCCAGCAGCCCCCTGGGGCGGGAGGGCGCTGATGAGCAGTTCTTC.

This clonotype occurred a few times. The V gene is TRBV20-1, the J gene TRBJ2-7; 14 nucleotides agree with TRBD2. In germline, CDR1 is DFQATT, CDR2 SNEGSKA (reference sequence). The CDR3 sequence is 15 residues long. J gave up 6 bases and V 2 bases, and 6 bases lay outside the gene matches. The CDR3 sequence: CSARFGTSGRREQYF. CDR3 sequence (DNA): TGCAGTGCTAGATTTGGGACTAGCGGGAGACGCGAGCAGTACTTC.

J is TRBJ2-5 and V is TRBV27, with 11 bases that match TRBD2. Judging by the DNA end, TRBJ2-7 fits better; the J call may be wrong. There are 14 residues in the CDR3. The germline gives CDR1 MNHEY, CDR2 SMNVEV (reference sequence). This chain's CDR3 is CAGTILAGADEQYF. CDR3 nucleotide sequence: TGTGCCGGCACCATACTAGCGGGAGCAGACGAGCAGTACTTC.

The rearrangement joins TRBV20-1 to TRBJ1-5, with TRBD1 as a possible D gene (6 bases). With 6 bases removed from V and 3 bases from J, the gap between germline ends came to 15 bases. The CDR3 has 14 residues. Germline CDR1 is DFQATT and CDR2 is SNEGSKA (reference sequence). In DNA, the CDR3 is TGCAGTGCCATCAGGGGTTGGGACAATCAGCCCCAGCATTTT. Protein: CSAIRGWDNQPQHF.

This sequence joins TRBV7-3 and TRBJ2-1; 7 nucleotides line up with TRBD1. The CDR3 consists of 15 residues. Trimming took 5 bases from V and 6 from J; bases not matched to a gene: 10. Per germline, CDR1 SGHTA and CDR2 FQGTGA. In DNA, the CDR3 is TGTGCCAGCAGCGCACGACAGGGTCAAGTCAATGAGCAGTTCTTC. This sequence encodes CASSARQGQVNEQFF.